This TCR beta chain was found in a study of cytomegalovirus exposure and HLA in healthy donors. The table lists this clone with a few counts. The PCR ran on 60 Vbeta and 13 Jbeta primers. The data were produced by immunoSEQ multiplex PCR, yet TCRdb's version contains in-frame clones alone and is incomplete. The sample comprises 90,000 to 120,000 clones, about four fifths of which are singletons, and roughly 2.5% rests with the top ten. The specimen sequenced was PBMCs. The TCR comes from a man aged 25 to 40 in good health and CMV-seropositive.

CDR3 region: CASSHVGGILAGAFF. CDR3 DNA sequence: TGTGCCAGCAGCCACGTAGGGGGCATACTTGCTGGAGCTTTCTTT. This chain uses TRBV14 with TRBJ1-1; the match to TRBD1 covers 7 bases. CDR1 and CDR2 from the germline V gene are SGHDN and FVKESK. CDR3 length equals 15 residues. The J segment lost 10 bases and the V segment lost 3 bases, leaving 14 bases of the junction unmatched.